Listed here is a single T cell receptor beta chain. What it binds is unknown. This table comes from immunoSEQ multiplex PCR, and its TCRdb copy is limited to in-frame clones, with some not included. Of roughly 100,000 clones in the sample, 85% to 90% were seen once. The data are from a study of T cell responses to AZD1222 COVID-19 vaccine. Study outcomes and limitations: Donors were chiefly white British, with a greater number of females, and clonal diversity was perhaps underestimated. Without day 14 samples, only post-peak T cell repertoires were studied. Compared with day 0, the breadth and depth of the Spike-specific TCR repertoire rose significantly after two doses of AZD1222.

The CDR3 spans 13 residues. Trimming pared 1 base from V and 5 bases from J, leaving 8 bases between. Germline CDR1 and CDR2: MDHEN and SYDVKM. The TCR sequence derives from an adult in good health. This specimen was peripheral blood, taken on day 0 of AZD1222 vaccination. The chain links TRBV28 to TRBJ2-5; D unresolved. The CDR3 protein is CASSLYRLETQYF. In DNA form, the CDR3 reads TGTGCCAGCAGTTTATATCGTCTGGAGACCCAGTACTTC.